The 25 T cell receptor beta chains in this list originate from one sample, sequenced in a study of T cells in Graves' hyperthyroidism and ophthalmopathy (dated by TCRdb to between 2018 and 2020). The protocol used for the library was multiplex PCR. The sample was run on an Illumina HiSeq 2000. TCR beta CDR3 regions were amplified from RNA transcripts. For the first round of RT-PCR on the TCR CDR3, the HTBI primer set was used together with the Qiagen OneStep RT-PCR kit. The public reads were quality trimmed at Q25 with fastp and then assembled into clones with MiXCR by TCRdb, keeping productive beta chains. Every entry covers one CDR3 protein and lists the most common genes and DNA from its rows. The sample includes about 290,000 distinct CDR3 sequences, with about 18% observed a single time. About 51% of the sample is held by the ten biggest clonotypes. The sample comprised blood. Source of these receptors: a woman aged 55-69 years with Graves' ophthalmopathy.

This clonotype was counted many times. The rearrangement links TRBV5-5 to TRBJ2-3; 13 bases match TRBD2. CDR3 length: 16 residues. V shed 2 bases and J 6 bases; nucleotides not matched to a gene: 6. Germline CDR1 SGHKS, CDR2 YYEKEE (reference sequence). Here the CDR3 reads CASSFGLAGVWDTQYF. The DNA for the CDR3 is TGTGCCAGCAGCTTCGGACTAGCGGGAGTTTGGGATACGCAGTATTTT.

The chain couples TRBV20-1 to TRBJ2-7; 9 bases match TRBD2. V dropped 6 bases and J dropped 3; count of bases not matched to a gene: 6. CDR1 and CDR2 (germline): DFQATT, SNEGSKA (reference sequence). The CDR3 contains 13 residues. In nucleotides, the CDR3 is TGCAGTGCCGGAAGGACTAGCGACTACGAGCAGTACTTC. Its protein is CSAGRTSDYEQYF.

The CDR3 protein is CSVAGAPGEKLFF. The CDR3 DNA follows: TGCAGCGTTGCGGGGGCGCCAGGTGAAAAACTGTTTTTT. The V and J genes are TRBV29-1 and TRBJ1-4; TRBD1 is a possible D gene (6 bases). Per germline, CDR1 SQVTM and CDR2 ANQGSEA. This CDR3 spans 13 amino acids. V lost 4 bases to trimming and J lost 7 bases, with 13 bases between them.

This clonotype was seen many times. The chain is built from TRBV20-1 and TRBJ2-3; tentative D call: TRBD1 (5 bases). This CDR3 spans 12 amino acids. Between the trimmed V and J ends, which lost 3 bases and 8 bases, there was a span of 12 bases. From germline, CDR1 is DFQATT and CDR2 SNEGSKA (reference sequence). This chain's CDR3 is CSASTMDTTQYF. The DNA for the CDR3 is TGCAGTGCTAGCACTATGGACACTACGCAGTATTTT.

The gene calls are TRBV5-5 and TRBJ1-5; 9 bases agree with TRBD1. The CDR3 loop spans 16 amino acids. Germline values: CDR1 SGHKS, CDR2 YYEKEE (reference sequence). V lost 0 bases, J lost 6 bases, and 7 bases stayed unmatched. The CDR3 loop reads CASSLVPGQGGQPQHF. The DNA of the CDR3 is TGTGCCAGCAGCTTGGTCCCGGGACAGGGAGGTCAGCCCCAGCATTTT.

This clonotype was detected ten times or more. V and J are TRBV12-3 or TRBV12-4 and TRBJ1-1; tentative D call: TRBD1 (6 bases). The CDR3 contains 14 residues. V was cut by 5 bases and J by 1 base, with 11 bases left in between. CDR3 DNA: TGTGCCAGCAGTCGACCGGACAGGAACACTGAAGCTTTCTTT. It specifies CASSRPDRNTEAFF.

With respect to this clonotype: It may be a read error: a sequence one base away is much more abundant. The chain combines TRBV20-1 with TRBJ1-6; no definite D call. Trimming shortened V by 3 bases and J by 6 bases, and 6 bases separated the two germline ends. The CDR3 totals 12 residues. The germline V gene encodes CDR1 DFQATT and CDR2 SNEGSKA (reference sequence). Here the CDR3 reads CSARALNSPLHF. In DNA, the CDR3 is TGCAGTGCTAGGGCTCTTAATTCACCCCTCCACTTT.

This clonotype was seen ten or more times. This chain joins TRBV27 and TRBJ2-7; 8 bases agree with TRBD2. Germline-derived CDR1 and CDR2 are MNHEY and SMNVEV (reference sequence). After removal of 2 bases from V and 5 bases from J, the junction contained 5 bases not matched to a gene. The CDR3 consists of 14 residues. CDR3 region: CASSLQRGFHEQYF. The CDR3 DNA reads TGTGCCAGCAGTTTACAGCGGGGGTTTCACGAGCAGTACTTC.

This clonotype was detected many times. The chain links TRBV18 to TRBJ1-1; TRBD1 aligns across 7 bases. J was trimmed by 3 bases and V by 6 bases; bases with no gene match: 16. The CDR3 is made up of 17 amino acids. Germline assignment: CDR1 KGHSH and CDR2 LQKENI. CDR3 bases: TGTGCCAGCTCTCGTCAGATGGGAGTCAGGGGGGACACTGAAGCTTTCTTT. Protein product: CASSRQMGVRGDTEAFF. Full variable domain (remainder filled in from reference TRBV18 and TRBJ1-1): NAGVMQNPRHLVRRRGQEARLRCSPMKGHSHVYWYRQLPEEGLKFMVYLQKENIIDESGMPKERFSAEFPKEGPSILRIQQVVRGDSAAYFCASSRQMGVRGDTEAFFGQGTRLTVV.

This clonotype was found many times. V is TRBV2 and J is TRBJ1-6; D gene unclear. Deletions cut 8 bases from V and 5 bases from J, with 13 bases between. CDR1 and CDR2 from the germline V gene are SNHLY and FYNNEI. There are 14 residues in the CDR3. The DNA for the CDR3 is TGTGCCAGCTCGGTGTCTAGGGATAATTCACCCCTCCACTTT. Translating it yields CASSVSRDNSPLHF.

As regards this clonotype: This may stem from a read error, because a much larger clone lies one nucleotide away. The rearrangement links TRBV20-1 to TRBJ2-2; D is unresolved. Germline V lookup: CDR1 DFQATT, CDR2 SNEGSKA (reference sequence). The CDR3 runs to 15 residues. The CDR3 region is CSARALGRNTEELFF. The CDR3 DNA is TGCAGTGCTAGAGCGTTAGGACGGAACACCGAGGAGCTGTTTTTT.

This clonotype appeared many times. The J gene is TRBJ1-1, the V gene TRBV20-1, with D hard to call. Trimming stripped 7 bases from V and 11 bases from J, with 14 bases between. Germline CDR1 DFQATT, CDR2 SNEGSKA (reference sequence). This CDR3 is 10 amino acids long. The CDR3 region is CSVVTRGAFF. Written as DNA, the CDR3 is TGCAGTGTCGTCACGAGAGGGGCTTTCTTT.

A few counts support this clonotype. The chain uses TRBV12-3 or TRBV12-4 and TRBJ2-2; no clear D gene. Trimming cost V 8 bases and J 7 bases, with 11 bases left between them. This CDR3 contains 12 residues. The CDR3 loop reads CASGSSRGELFF. The DNA for the CDR3 is TGTGCCAGCGGCTCTTCGCGCGGGGAGCTGTTTTTT.

This clonotype has just a few counts. V and J are TRBV30 and TRBJ2-7, with D hard to call. The germline V gene has CDR1 GTSNPN and CDR2 SVGIG (reference sequence). CDR3 size: 11 residues. V shed 1 base and J shed 2 bases, with 3 bases lying between them. CDR3 sequence: CAWSAPYEQYF. For the CDR3, the DNA is TGTGCCTGGAGTGCCCCCTACGAGCAGTACTTC.

This clonotype appeared many times. The rearrangement uses TRBV5-1 and TRBJ2-5; TRBD1 aligns across 7 bases. The CDR3 contains 14 residues. Trimming cost V 2 bases and J 3 bases; bases outside gene matches: 4. Germline V gene data show CDR1 as SGHRS and CDR2 as YFSETQ. CDR3: CASSFGQGEETQYF. Written as DNA, the CDR3 is TGCGCCAGCAGCTTCGGGCAGGGGGAAGAGACCCAGTACTTC.

The J gene is TRBJ2-3, the V gene TRBV20-1, with 9 nucleotides matching TRBD2. CDR1 is DFQATT and CDR2 is SNEGSKA in the germline V gene (reference sequence). V was clipped by 0 bases and J by 2 bases; unmatched bases: 9. There are 17 residues in the CDR3. CDR3 bases: TGCAGTGCTAGAGATCCGGCTAGCGGGACTCTCACAGATACGCAGTATTTT. Protein sequence: CSARDPASGTLTDTQYF.

This clonotype was recorded at least ten times. The V and J genes are TRBV3-1 and TRBJ2-1; 9 nucleotides agree with TRBD2. Germline values: CDR1 LGHDT, CDR2 YNNKEL (reference sequence). This CDR3 spans 19 amino acids. The V and J ends lost 4 bases and 10 bases, in that order; junction bases with no gene match: 23. The CDR3 region has the DNA TGTGCCAGCAGCCCTCAGCGAGCTAGCGGGAACTCTCCCCCACGGGAGCAGTTCTTC. This encodes CASSPQRASGNSPPREQFF.

This clonotype was observed at least ten times. V usage is TRBV5-1 and J usage is TRBJ1-4; D possibly corresponds to TRBD1 (6 bases). The CDR3 sequence is 16 residues long. Germline V gene sequence: CDR1 SGHRS, CDR2 YFSETQ. The V and J ends lost 0 bases and 0 bases respectively, with 9 bases between them. The CDR3 nucleotides are TGCGCCAGCAGCTTGGTATCAGGGGCAACTAATGAAAAACTGTTTTTT. Residues: CASSLVSGATNEKLFF.

This clonotype has only a few counts. A read error may produce the germline difference seen at one junction end. CDR3: CASNEATGELF. The CDR3, as DNA: TGTGCCAGCAACGAGGCGACAGGGGAATTATTC. V gene TRBV2 combines with J gene TRBJ2-7; TRBD1 agrees at 8 bases. The CDR3 contains 11 residues. Germline-derived CDR1 and CDR2 are SNHLY and FYNNEI.

This clonotype showed up many times. The V gene is TRBV11-3, the J gene TRBJ2-1; 11 positions agree with TRBD2. V was clipped by 4 bases and J by 6 bases; unmatched bases: 8. CDR1 is SGHNT, CDR2 YENEEA, per germline. The CDR3 has 16 residues. The CDR3 reads CASSSPTSGSSNEQFF. CDR3 bases: TGTGCCAGCAGCTCCCCAACTAGCGGGAGCTCCAATGAGCAGTTCTTC.

V is TRBV20-1 and J is TRBJ1-4, with D perhaps matching TRBD1 (5 bases). The CDR3 totals 16 residues. Trimming removed 2 bases from V and 0 bases from J, with 13 bases in between. The V gene's germline CDR1 is DFQATT and CDR2 SNEGSKA (reference sequence). In DNA, the CDR3 is TGCAGTGCTAGAAGCCCCAGGGATGCAACTAATGAAAAACTGTTTTTT. It yields the protein CSARSPRDATNEKLFF.

The CDR3 nucleotides are TGTGCCAGCAGTTTAGGGGCGGGAAGGGGCTACACCTTC. This codes for CASSLGAGRGYTF. V and J are TRBV28 and TRBJ1-2; TRBD1 might be the D (5 bases). Trimming left V 2 bases short and J 8 bases short, with 12 bases between. This CDR3 has 13 residues. Germline V lookup: CDR1 MDHEN, CDR2 SYDVKM.

This chain links TRBV5-1 with TRBJ2-2; D is undetermined. Trimming cost V 9 bases and J 2 bases, with 23 bases left between them. This CDR3 contains 17 residues. Per germline, CDR1 SGHRS and CDR2 YFSETQ. Written as DNA, the CDR3 is TGCGCCAATCACCCCTTAGGAACAAGAACTAACACCGGGGAGCTGTTTTTT. This codes for CANHPLGTRTNTGELFF. The whole variable domain, remainder taken from reference TRBV5-1 and TRBJ2-2, is KAGVTQTPRYLIKTRGQQVTLSCSPISGHRSVSWYQQTPGQGLQFLFEYFSETQRNKGNFPGRFSGRQFSNSRSEMNVSTLELGDSALYLCANHPLGTRTNTGELFFGEGSRLTVL.

As regards this clonotype: Since a much larger clone is just one base distant, this may be a read error. The V and J genes are TRBV6-1 and TRBJ2-2, with D perhaps matching TRBD1 (6 bases). There are 13 residues in the CDR3. Germline CDR1 MNHNS, CDR2 SASEGT. The CDR3 sequence: CASSVDRTGDLFF. The CDR3 region has the DNA TGTGCCAGCAGTGTAGACAGGACCGGGGACCTGTTTTTT.

Only one count was recorded for this clonotype. V usage is TRBV15 and J usage is TRBJ2-7; D might be TRBD1 or TRBD2, each matching 6 bases. The CDR3 sequence is 16 residues long. V was cut by 0 bases and J by 0 bases, with 12 bases left in between. Germline lookup yields CDR1 LNHNV and CDR2 YYDKDF (reference sequence). The CDR3 protein is CATSRDRGTSSYEQYF. The CDR3 bases are TGTGCCACCAGCAGAGATCGGGGGACAAGCTCCTACGAGCAGTACTTC. The full variable domain, rest sourced from reference TRBV15 and TRBJ2-7, is DAMVIQNPRYQVTQFGKPVTLSCSQTLNHNVMYWYQQKSSQAPKLLFHYYDKDFNNEADTPDNFQSRRPNTSFCFLDIRSPGLGDTAMYLCATSRDRGTSSYEQYFGPGTRLTVT.